This T cell receptor beta chain was identified in a study of OX40 agonist ivuxolimab in advanced cancers. This CDR3 has 10 residues. V lost 4 bases and J lost 6, with 0 bases in between. Germline V CDR1 and CDR2: MNHNS, SASEGT. Only in-frame clones appear in the TCRdb table, and some are missing; sequencing was by immunoSEQ multiplex PCR. Of 30,000 to 40,000 clones in the sample, approximately 87% are singletons; the top ten hold 25%. Sequencing used CD4+ or CD8+ T cells sorted from blood, obtained in a trial of the OX40 agonist ivuxolimab. The sequence derives from an adult with an advanced solid tumor such as melanoma, head and neck, liver or kidney cancer. The chain recombines TRBV6-1 with TRBJ2-2; D is unclear. The CDR3 sequence is CASSAGELFF. CDR3 in DNA: TGTGCCAGCAGTGCCGGGGAGCTGTTTTTT.